Included here is one T cell receptor (beta chain) sequence, with context. Its antigen is unknown. From germline, CDR1 is MGHRA and CDR2 YSYEKL. The CDR3 totals 15 residues. Trimming removed 3 bases at V and 0 bases at J, with 9 bases between. Sequenced by immunoSEQ multiplex PCR; TCRdb stores in-frame clones only, minus some. The sample lists around 78,000 clones, 80% to 90% occurring once. This entry belongs to a study of graft-versus-host responses after intestinal transplantation. The overall study: Anti-thymocyte globulin served as induction for all recipients, who then took tacrolimus and steroids for roughly 3 years. Study-level results: Individuals carrying graft-donor T cell macrochimerism showed high graft-versus-host to host-versus-graft clonal ratios in allografts. Investigators detected GvH clones in recipient marrow, with some emerging earlier in ileum or blood. GvH clone levels peaked in circulation, and this peak was associated with early post-transplant HvG declines.

This clonotype was obtained from a human donor who was the organ donor for an intestinal transplant. The genes are TRBV4-1 and TRBJ1-5, with a possible D match to TRBD1 (5 bases). The sample consisted of unstimulated CD8+ T cells sorted from spleen or lymph node cells, taken before transplant. The CDR3 loop reads CASSQGTYSNQPQHF. CDR3 nucleotide sequence: TGCGCCAGCAGCCAGGGGACGTATAGCAATCAGCCCCAGCATTTT.